This TCR beta chain was sequenced for a study of chronic HIV infection and antiretroviral therapy. The CDR3 consists of 14 residues. The ends were cut back, 6 bases at V and 6 bases at J, with 17 bases in the middle. From the 5' RACE reads, TCRdb called clonotypes with MiXCR, one entry per CDR3 protein. The sample has 40,000 to 50,000 distinct CDR3 sequences, approximately 19% seen once. The V gene is TRBV12-3 or TRBV12-4, the J gene TRBJ1-1; weak D call: TRBD1 (6 bases). The sequencing input was peripheral blood. The sequence came from an adult who had HIV and had not received antiretroviral therapy, or was an uninfected healthy control (not recorded which). In nucleotides, the CDR3 is TGTGCCAGCAGCCTTAAACAGGGTACCGCTGAAGCTTTCTTT. It translates to CASSLKQGTAEAFF.